This T cell receptor (beta chain) was captured by sequencing in a study of metastatic and nonmetastatic thyroid tumors. Study context: It was across blood and tumor or nodule tissue from malignant and benign thyroid patients that repertoires were compared.

With regard to this clone: The antigen is not known.

General study points: Reportedly, malignant thyroid tumors had significantly higher TCR beta diversity than benign nodules, in blood and tumor.

Germline V gene lookup returns CDR1 SGHDT and CDR2 YYEEEE. The CDR3 runs to 14 residues. The V gene lost 2 bases and the J gene lost 1 base, with 10 bases spanning the gap. Each patient came to thyroid surgery without any prior treatment (of any kind). In the original processing: Researchers built a distant-metastasis classifier for papillary thyroid cancer that drew on CDR3 differences across clinicopathological groups. TCRdb re-clonotyped the PCR reads through MiXCR. The authors' filters were not applied to this entry. The sample includes 40,000 to 50,000 clones, 9.5% to 13% seen only once; the top ten take roughly 10%.

Sequencing input: blood. V and J are TRBV5-6 and TRBJ2-7; D ambiguous. The clonotype comes from a male donor with papillary thyroid cancer or a benign thyroid nodule (not recorded which). Some clones in this sample may be carry-over from other donors' samples. In DNA, the CDR3 is TGTGCCAGCAGCTTTTCGTGTGAATCCTACGAGCAGTACTTC. Its protein is CASSFSCESYEQYF.